This T cell receptor beta chain was identified in a study of cytomegalovirus exposure and HLA in healthy donors. Amplification used 60 Vbeta primers and 13 Jbeta primers. Measured with immunoSEQ multiplex PCR; TCRdb has only the in-frame clones, and not every one. The sample holds about 95,000 clones; around 72% are singletons and the top ten take approximately 9.9%. Study-wide points: Reported results showed that the classifier diagnosed cytomegalovirus status with high specificity and sensitivity. Cytomegalovirus-associated TCR beta chains were listed, numbering over 150. The authors assumed roughly uniform sequencing depth across donors for presence/absence analyses.

As for this clone: The antigen remains undetermined.

This receptor was obtained from a young man in good health and CMV-seropositive. The sequenced material came from PBMCs.

CDR3 region: CASSRDPVAGGPNTQYF. CDR3 in DNA: TGTGCCAGCAGCAGGGACCCGGTAGCGGGGGGGCCCAATACGCAGTATTTT. The chain couples TRBV9 to TRBJ2-3, with 11 bases aligning to TRBD2. The V gene's germline CDR1 is SGDLS and CDR2 YYNGEE. Trimming took 4 bases from V and 7 from J; bases not matched to a gene: 14. The CDR3 contains 17 residues.